The T cell receptor (beta chain) under discussion was sequenced for a study of blood T cell repertoires in COVID-19. Study background: Italy, Spain and the United States were the sources of the convalescent and acute COVID-19 samples. Sample material is recorded as cDNA or gDNA derived from T cells, B-cell-depleted T cells, or PBMCs.

Methods used by the authors: Estimation of nucleated cell counts was performed using reference gene primer amplification. Only in-frame clones appear in the TCRdb table, and some are missing; sequencing was by immunoSEQ multiplex PCR. V, J and clone size derive from that table, while D and trimming were established from the DNA sequence. Of roughly 100,000 clones listed, roughly four fifths were seen once; the top ten hold 15% to 17%. CDR3 size: 15 residues. After removal of 7 bases from V and 0 bases from J, the junction contained 4 bases not matched to a gene. CDR1 is MNHEY, CDR2 SVGAGI, per germline.

The receptor's source is a woman of 80 years or more with acute or convalescent COVID-19. What was sequenced was peripheral blood. The chain uses TRBV6-5 and TRBJ2-3; 10 bases agree with TRBD1. CDR3 in DNA: TGTGCCAGCAAGCTGGACAGGGGGAGCACAGATACGCAGTATTTT. This translates into CASKLDRGSTDTQYF.